These 23 T cell receptor beta chains originate from one sample sequenced in a study of blood T cell repertoires in COVID-19 (dated by TCRdb to 2019 to 2021). Preparation of the library involved the immunoSEQ multiplex PCR assay. TCRdb re-hosts the immuneACCESS table, in-frame sequences only. Its copies lack some clones; in the studies checked, an unresolved V gene accounts for under half of them, and the cause for the rest is not known. This sample is represented by 120,000 or so clones; 60% to 85% of them were singletons. The ten largest clones take up about 2.3% of the sample. Sequencing input: peripheral blood. The receptors come from a man in his 70s with acute or convalescent COVID-19.

V gene TRBV18 combines with J gene TRBJ2-7; a possible D gene is TRBD1 (6 bases). Germline CDR1 reads KGHSH; CDR2 reads LQKENI. V dropped 4 bases and J dropped 4 bases, with 17 bases sitting between them. There are 15 residues in the CDR3. The CDR3 protein is CASSLGQPKSYEQYF. The CDR3 DNA is TGTGCCAGCTCACTTGGACAGCCTAAGTCGTACGAGCAGTACTTC. Drawing the rest from reference TRBV18 and TRBJ2-7, the complete variable domain is NAGVMQNPRHLVRRRGQEARLRCSPMKGHSHVYWYRQLPEEGLKFMVYLQKENIIDESGMPKERFSAEFPKEGPSILRIQQVVRGDSAAYFCASSLGQPKSYEQYFGPGTRLTVT.

The chain joins TRBV3-1 (or the pseudogene TRBV3-2) to TRBJ1-2, with D perhaps matching TRBD1 (5 bases). V was pared by 2 bases and J by 4 bases, with 14 bases between. Germline V gene sequence: CDR1 LGHDT, CDR2 YNNKEL (reference sequence). This CDR3 region has 15 residues. The CDR3: CASSQSGSQGYGYTF. Here the CDR3 DNA reads TGTGCCAGCAGCCAATCGGGCAGTCAGGGCTATGGCTACACCTTC.

This clone has more than one count but fewer than ten. V usage is TRBV7-9 and J usage is TRBJ1-2; possible D gene TRBD1, 6 bases. The CDR3 sequence is 15 residues long. Trimming took off 0 bases at V and 0 bases at J, with 8 bases between the two ends. Germline V gene data show CDR1 as SEHNR and CDR2 as FQNEAQ (reference sequence). CDR3 sequence reads: CASSLAQGANYGYTF. In nucleotides, the CDR3 is TGTGCCAGCAGCTTAGCACAGGGAGCTAACTATGGCTACACCTTC.

The chain has TRBV5-5 and TRBJ2-1; D gene ambiguous. V gave up 1 base and J gave up 13 bases, with 15 bases separating them. The CDR3 totals 13 residues. CDR1 SGHKS and CDR2 YYEKEE come from the germline V gene (reference sequence). CDR3 coding DNA: TGTGCCAGCAGCTTGCAGGAAGTGCCCCACCAGTTCTTC. The encoded protein is CASSLQEVPHQFF.

The V gene is TRBV19, the J gene TRBJ1-2; no firm D call. V was cut by 6 bases and J by 0 bases, with 11 bases left in between. Germline V gives CDR1 LNHDA, CDR2 SQIVND (reference sequence). There are 14 residues in the CDR3. The CDR3 DNA is TGTGCCAGTAGGAGGGAAGCTCCTAACTATGGCTACACCTTC. This sequence encodes CASRREAPNYGYTF.

This clone was seen a single time. The chain is built from TRBV25-1 and TRBJ1-1; tentatively, D is TRBD1 (6 bases). The V end was cut by 5 bases, the J end by 3 bases, with 13 bases between. CDR3 length: 14 residues. Germline V CDR1 and CDR2: MGHDK, SYGVNS. CDR3 coding DNA: TGTGCCAGCAGTCTTCACAGGGCGGACACTGAAGCTTTCTTT. Protein sequence: CASSLHRADTEAFF. The whole variable domain, filled in from reference TRBV25-1 and TRBJ1-1, reads EADIYQTPRYLVIGTGKKITLECSQTMGHDKMYWYQQDPGMELHLIHYSYGVNSTEKGDLSSESTVSRIRTEHFPLTLESARPSHTSQYLCASSLHRADTEAFFGQGTRLTVV.

The V call is TRBV7-6, the J call TRBJ2-5; 9 bases map to TRBD1. With V trimmed by 5 bases and J by 5 bases, 15 bases remained unmatched. Looked up from germline, CDR1 is SGHVS and CDR2 is FNYEAQ. CDR3 length: 17 residues. CDR3 region: CASSPGTGRPARETQYF. DNA of the CDR3: TGTGCCAGCAGCCCAGGGACAGGGAGGCCGGCTAGGGAGACCCAGTACTTC.

The chain combines TRBV7-3 with TRBJ1-2; 11 bases match TRBD1. V was pared by 0 bases and J by 5 bases, with 5 bases of the junction left unmatched. This CDR3 is 16 amino acids long. Germline loops: CDR1 SGHTA, CDR2 FQGTGA. The CDR3 nucleotides are TGTGCCAGCAGCTTAACGGGGACAGGGGGTGCTTATGGCTACACCTTC. Its protein product is CASSLTGTGGAYGYTF.

This clone was picked up a small number of times. V is TRBV27 and J is TRBJ2-1, with TRBD1 matching 7 bases. Germline-derived CDR1 and CDR2 are MNHEY and SMNVEV (reference sequence). The V segment lost 6 bases and the J segment 5 bases; nucleotides outside the gene matches: 10. This CDR3 contains 15 residues. As DNA, the CDR3 is TGTGCCAGCAGCCTCCGGGACAGTTCCCACAATGAGCAGTTCTTC. Translation gives CASSLRDSSHNEQFF.

V is TRBV19 and J is TRBJ1-1; TRBD1 is a possible D gene (5 bases). Germline assignment: CDR1 LNHDA and CDR2 SQIVND (reference sequence). The V and J ends lost 3 bases and 5 bases respectively, with 13 bases between them. The CDR3 is 14 residues long. The CDR3 sequence: CASSMGGLGTEAFF. The CDR3 DNA reads TGTGCCAGTAGTATGGGGGGGTTGGGGACTGAAGCTTTCTTT.

The rearrangement joins TRBV5-1 to TRBJ1-2; no clear D gene. CDR3 size: 15 residues. Trimming took off 4 bases at V and 0 bases at J, with 13 bases between the two ends. Germline CDR1 reads SGHRS; CDR2 reads YFSETQ. CDR3: CASSPAGGANYGYTF. The CDR3 DNA reads as TGCGCCAGCAGCCCCGCCGGCGGAGCTAACTATGGCTACACCTTC.

The rearrangement uses TRBV10-3 and TRBJ1-1; D is perhaps TRBD1 (6 bases). CDR3 size: 15 residues. V was pared by 1 base and J by 1 base, with 10 bases between. In germline, CDR1 is ENHRY, CDR2 SYGVKD. CDR3 DNA: TGTGCCATCAGTGAGTTGGGACACGGGAACACTGAAGCTTTCTTT. The encoded protein is CAISELGHGNTEAFF.

The chain carries TRBV29-1 and TRBJ1-1; TRBD1 matches 10 bases. Unmatched junction bases numbered 7, after V lost 5 bases and J lost 4 bases. The CDR3 is 14 amino acids. Looked up from germline, CDR1 is SQVTM and CDR2 is ANQGSEA. The CDR3 loop is CSVMTGGWGTEAFF. The CDR3 bases are TGCAGCGTTATGACAGGGGGCTGGGGCACTGAAGCTTTCTTT.

V gene TRBV6-2 or TRBV6-3 combines with J gene TRBJ2-3; 10 positions agree with TRBD2. CDR3 length: 16 amino acids. V was clipped by 6 bases and J by 1 base; unmatched bases: 7. Germline assignment: CDR1 MNHEY and CDR2 SVGEGT. CDR3 region: CASSPGTSARTDTQYF. The CDR3 region has the DNA TGTGCCAGCAGCCCTGGGACTAGCGCGCGCACAGATACGCAGTATTTT.

The rearrangement joins TRBV19 to TRBJ1-2; 9 bases map to TRBD1. CDR1 is LNHDA, CDR2 SQIVND, per germline (reference sequence). This CDR3 has 15 residues. The ends lost 6 bases at V and 8 bases at J; junction bases unmatched: 13. CDR3 DNA sequence: TGTGCCAGTAGCACATACAGGGGGCGCGAGGGGGGCTACACCTTC. Translating it yields CASSTYRGREGGYTF.

The chain links TRBV6-1 to TRBJ1-2, with D perhaps matching TRBD1 (5 bases). Germline V gives CDR1 MNHNS, CDR2 SASEGT. The CDR3 spans 15 residues. V was trimmed by 3 bases and J by 5 bases, leaving 16 bases between them. The CDR3 reads CASSDFQTGDYGYTF. CDR3 coding DNA: TGTGCCAGCAGTGATTTCCAAACAGGTGATTATGGCTACACCTTC.

This clone was seen more than once but under ten times. The chain has TRBV5-1 and TRBJ1-1; D unclear. The CDR3 runs 13 residues. V lost 4 bases, J lost 5 bases, and 12 bases lay in between. The germline gives CDR1 SGHRS, CDR2 YFSETQ. CDR3 region: CASSLDGETEAFF. CDR3 bases: TGCGCCAGCAGCCTCGACGGAGAGACTGAAGCTTTCTTT. Together with reference TRBV5-1 and TRBJ1-1, the CDR3 gives the full variable domain: KAGVTQTPRYLIKTRGQQVTLSCSPISGHRSVSWYQQTPGQGLQFLFEYFSETQRNKGNFPGRFSGRQFSNSRSEMNVSTLELGDSALYLCASSLDGETEAFFGQGTRLTVV.

The chain links TRBV2 to TRBJ2-2, with a possible D match to TRBD2 (5 bases). Germline lookup yields CDR1 SNHLY and CDR2 FYNNEI. This CDR3 is built from 15 residues. Trimming cost V 4 bases and J 4 bases, with 13 bases left between them. CDR3 in DNA: TGTGCCAGCAGTGGAACTAGGCAGCCCACCGGGGAGCTGTTTTTT. Translating it yields CASSGTRQPTGELFF.

V usage is TRBV7-2 and J usage is TRBJ2-1; D is possibly TRBD2 (6 bases). Germline lookup yields CDR1 SGHTA and CDR2 FQGNSA. There are 15 residues in the CDR3. Trimming removed 0 bases from V and 2 bases from J, with 8 bases in between. DNA for the CDR3: TGTGCCAGCAGCTTAGCCGGGGGAACCTACAATGAGCAGTTCTTC. Translation: CASSLAGGTYNEQFF.

The rearrangement links TRBV27 to TRBJ1-1; the D gene is possibly TRBD1 (5 bases). Per germline, CDR1 MNHEY and CDR2 SMNVEV (reference sequence). The CDR3 extends over 14 amino acids. V shed 5 bases and J shed 10 bases, with 20 bases lying between them. CDR3: CASSPRALVGGAFF. The CDR3 DNA is TGTGCCAGCAGTCCGCGGGCCTTAGTGGGGGGAGCTTTCTTT.

This clone occurred once. This rearrangement joins TRBV7-2 to TRBJ1-5; D is uncertain. The CDR3 runs to 16 residues. Germline CDR1 is SGHTA and CDR2 is FQGNSA. V lost 5 bases and J lost 2, with 16 bases in between. CDR3 region: CASSLVGGEGNQPQHF. In DNA, the CDR3 is TGTGCCAGCAGCCTCGTCGGAGGCGAAGGCAATCAGCCCCAGCATTTT.

DNA for the CDR3: TGTGCCAGCAGCTTAGTGGGACAGGGAGATCAGCCCCAGCATTTT. It encodes CASSLVGQGDQPQHF. V is TRBV7-6 and J is TRBJ1-5; 9 bases are a match to TRBD1. In germline, CDR1 is SGHVS, CDR2 FNYEAQ. With 1 base clipped from V and 5 bases from J, the junction kept 3 bases outside the gene matches. This CDR3 region has 15 residues.

V and J are TRBV5-5 and TRBJ1-1; D may be TRBD1 (6 bases). V lost 3 bases and J 5 bases, leaving 17 bases between the germline ends. Germline V gene lookup returns CDR1 SGHKS and CDR2 YYEKEE (reference sequence). The CDR3 sequence is 15 residues long. The CDR3 loop reads CASSWVAQGRTEAFF. In nucleotides, the CDR3 is TGTGCCAGCAGCTGGGTTGCACAGGGACGAACTGAAGCTTTCTTT.